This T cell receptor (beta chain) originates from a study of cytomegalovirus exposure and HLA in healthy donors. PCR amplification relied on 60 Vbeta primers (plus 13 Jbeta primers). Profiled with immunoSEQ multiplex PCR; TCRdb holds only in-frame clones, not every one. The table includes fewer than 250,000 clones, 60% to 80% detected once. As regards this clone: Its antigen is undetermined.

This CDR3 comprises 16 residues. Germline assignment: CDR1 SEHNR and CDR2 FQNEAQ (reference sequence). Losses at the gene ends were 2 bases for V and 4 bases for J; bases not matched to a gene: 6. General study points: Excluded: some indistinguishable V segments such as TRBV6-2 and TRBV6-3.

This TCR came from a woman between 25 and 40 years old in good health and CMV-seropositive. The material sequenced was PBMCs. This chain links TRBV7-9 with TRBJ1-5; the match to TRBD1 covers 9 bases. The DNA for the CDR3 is TGTGCCAGCAGCTTATCTGAGACAGGGGGAAATCAGCCCCAGCATTTT. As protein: CASSLSETGGNQPQHF.